This T cell receptor beta chain was documented in a study of shared clonotypes between healthy human individuals. Libraries were prepared by immunoSEQ multiplex PCR; TCRdb keeps only in-frame clonotypes and omits some of them. The table has roughly 1,500,000 clones, under 99% seen once; the top ten hold approximately 0.45%. Deletions cut 7 bases from V and 5 bases from J, with 21 bases between. The CDR3 sequence is 15 residues long. Per the germline V gene, CDR1 is SGHRS and CDR2 is YFSETQ. Sequenced: naive CD4+ T cells sorted from blood. Described subset: CD45RA+ positively selected. This chain uses TRBV5-1 with TRBJ2-5; a weak D match, TRBD2 (6 bases). The receptor was isolated from a young man in good health. CDR3 nucleotides: TGCGCCAGCCGTCGAGCGGGCTCAATTGGGGAGACCCAGTACTTC. Translated: CASRRAGSIGETQYF. Looking up the rest from reference TRBV5-1 and TRBJ2-5 gives the full variable domain: KAGVTQTPRYLIKTRGQQVTLSCSPISGHRSVSWYQQTPGQGLQFLFEYFSETQRNKGNFPGRFSGRQFSNSRSEMNVSTLELGDSALYLCASRRAGSIGETQYFGPGTRLLVL.